One and the same sample provided the 13 T cell receptor beta chains below, sequenced in a study of control samples from healthy donors and cancer patients. TCRdb's table, derived via immunoSEQ multiplex PCR, lists solely in-frame clones and lacks some. The sample consists of 70,000 to 95,000 clones, about nine tenths of them appearing once. The sample was blood. Source of these receptors: a woman aged 30 to 39 in good health.

The chain joins TRBV11-3 to TRBJ2-5, with TRBD2 matching over 9 bases. This CDR3 is built from 16 residues. In germline, CDR1 is SGHNT, CDR2 YENEEA. With 5 bases clipped from V and 5 bases from J, the junction kept 12 bases outside the gene matches. This chain's CDR3 is CASSTSYSGRFETQYF. The CDR3 DNA follows: TGTGCCAGCAGCACCAGTTATAGCGGGAGATTTGAGACCCAGTACTTC.

V usage is TRBV7-3 and J usage is TRBJ2-7; maybe TRBD1 (5 bases). There are 14 residues in the CDR3. The germline V and J ends were trimmed by 3 bases and 7 bases, with 16 bases remaining between them. Looked up from germline, CDR1 is SGHTA and CDR2 is FQGTGA. CDR3 in DNA: TGTGCCAGCAGCTTCGGTGGGGCGCACGGGGAGCAGTACTTC. It is translated as CASSFGGAHGEQYF.

Only a few counts were recorded for this clone. The chain joins TRBV28 to TRBJ2-7; D may correspond to TRBD1 or TRBD2 (6 bases each). Trimming removed 6 bases from V and 2 bases from J, with 14 bases in between. The CDR3 totals 14 residues. CDR1 MDHEN and CDR2 SYDVKM come from the germline V gene. The DNA of the CDR3 is TGTGCCAGCAGCCCTGGGGGGCGGACCTACGAGCAGTACTTC. This encodes CASSPGGRTYEQYF.

The chain has TRBV28 and TRBJ1-5; weak D call: TRBD1 (5 bases). Germline values: CDR1 MDHEN, CDR2 SYDVKM. V lost 5 bases to trimming and J lost 5 bases, with 16 bases between them. The CDR3 extends over 15 amino acids. The CDR3 is CASSPQGRRDQPQHF. The DNA for the CDR3 is TGTGCCAGCAGTCCCCAGGGAAGACGGGATCAGCCCCAGCATTTT.

This chain joins TRBV18 and TRBJ1-2; D not certain. Trimming removed 3 bases from V and 5 bases from J, with 19 bases in between. Germline V CDR1 and CDR2: KGHSH, LQKENI. There are 16 residues in the CDR3. The CDR3 region has the DNA TGTGCCAGCTCACCGGTGGCGCAGGTGGCCCAGTATGGCTACACCTTC. Protein product: CASSPVAQVAQYGYTF.

The chain combines TRBV28 with TRBJ1-1; D call uncertain. The germline V and J ends were trimmed by 5 bases and 1 base, with 8 bases remaining between them. This CDR3 contains 13 residues. Germline loops: CDR1 MDHEN, CDR2 SYDVKM. CDR3 loop: CASSTTQNTEAFF. The CDR3 DNA follows: TGTGCCAGCAGTACGACACAGAACACTGAAGCTTTCTTT.

The rearrangement uses TRBV7-2 and TRBJ1-2; D is uncertain. Germline loops: CDR1 SGHTA, CDR2 FQGNSA. V lost 6 bases, J lost 5 bases, and 10 bases lay in between. The CDR3 loop spans 12 amino acids. Here the CDR3 reads CASSSYPYGYTF. Here the CDR3 DNA reads TGTGCCAGCAGTTCCTACCCATATGGCTACACCTTC. Full variable domain (remainder filled in from reference TRBV7-2 and TRBJ1-2): GAGVSQSPSNKVTEKGKDVELRCDPISGHTALYWYRQSLGQGLEFLIYFQGNSAPDKSGLPSDRFSAERTGGSVSTLTIQRTQQEDSAVYLCASSSYPYGYTFGSGTRLTVV.

The chain couples TRBV20-1 to TRBJ1-1; D is unclear. This CDR3 is built from 11 residues. Germline CDR1 and CDR2: DFQATT and SNEGSKA (reference sequence). The CDR3 protein is CRGSRGTEAFF. The CDR3, as DNA: TGCAGGGGCAGTAGAGGCACTGAAGCTTTCTTT.

The V gene is TRBV3-1 (or the pseudogene TRBV3-2), the J gene TRBJ2-7; 7 nucleotides agree with TRBD1. Germline CDR1 LGHDT, CDR2 YNNKEL (reference sequence). The CDR3 runs 14 residues. V gave up 4 bases and J gave up 2 bases; unmatched junction bases: 5. The CDR3 here is CASSRSGTAYEQYF. The DNA of the CDR3 is TGTGCCAGCAGCCGATCCGGGACAGCCTACGAGCAGTACTTC.

This chain links TRBV4-1 with TRBJ2-2; 8 positions match TRBD2. The V gene's germline CDR1 is MGHRA and CDR2 YSYEKL. The CDR3 spans 17 residues. Trimming removed 0 bases from V and 5 bases from J; junction bases left unmatched: 8. The CDR3 DNA sequence: TGCGCCAGCAGCCAAGATTTACAGCGGGGGCGGACCGGGGAGCTGTTTTTT. Encoded protein: CASSQDLQRGRTGELFF.

The chain recombines TRBV7-2 with TRBJ2-7; D is perhaps TRBD1 (6 bases). CDR3 length: 12 residues. The V gene's germline CDR1 is SGHTA and CDR2 FQGNSA. Trimming cost V 5 bases and J 5 bases, with 10 bases left between them. CDR3 region: CASSTGLNEQYF. The CDR3 DNA reads TGTGCCAGCAGCACAGGGTTGAACGAGCAGTACTTC.

The genes are TRBV11-2 and TRBJ2-7; tentative D call: TRBD2 (7 bases). Germline V CDR1 and CDR2: SGHAT, FQNNGV. Trimming stripped 1 base from V and 9 bases from J, with 19 bases between. The CDR3 contains 15 residues. The CDR3 DNA reads TGTGCCAGCAGCTTAGCCCTCACAGGGACTACCGTGCAGTACTTC. Translated: CASSLALTGTTVQYF.

A single count supports this clone. This chain joins TRBV19 and TRBJ1-5; D is undetermined. V lost 6 bases and J 3 bases, leaving 21 bases between the germline ends. Germline V gene sequence: CDR1 LNHDA, CDR2 SQIVND (reference sequence). The CDR3 loop spans 17 amino acids. CDR3 in amino acids: CASSPGRTGSTNQPQHF. CDR3 in DNA: TGTGCCAGTAGCCCCGGGCGGACCGGGAGCACCAATCAGCCCCAGCATTTT.